This T cell receptor (beta chain) was found in a study of T-cell reconstitution after alpha-beta-depleted transplantation in children. CDR1 and CDR2 (germline): SGHRS, YFSETQ. The CDR3 is made up of 14 amino acids. J was trimmed by 4 bases and V by 4 bases; bases with no gene match: 4. Unique molecular identifiers were incorporated into the prepared TCRbeta library. TCRdb itself ran the PCR reads through MiXCR, one entry per CDR3 protein. The table shows about 110,000 distinct CDR3 sequences, with about a tenth occurring only once. This clonotype appeared many times. This rearrangement joins TRBV5-1 to TRBJ2-5; 10 positions match TRBD1. This TCR derives from a human donor who donated a stem cell graft to a child with acute lymphoblastic leukemia. Material: PBMCs from the stem cell graft donor, obtained from the stem cell graft. The CDR3 sequence is CASSHRDRGETQYF. CDR3 sequence (DNA): TGCGCCAGCAGCCACCGGGACAGGGGAGAGACCCAGTACTTC.